This is a list of T cell receptor beta chains from one sample in a study. TCRdb itself ran the RT-PCR reads through MiXCR, one entry per CDR3 protein. The repertoire has more than 550,000 distinct CDR3 sequences, 14% of them found once; the top ten carry about 3.9%. Sequencing was done on a sample of memory CD4+ T cells from blood. These receptors all stem from a female donor in good health, serving as a healthy control. Each CDR3 is given with its conserved first and last residue. The D gene is left open where the match is weak. Clone size is given for some rows only: seen once, a few or many times, or a class if the clone is expanded.

D: -; V: TRBV20-1; size: many; J: TRBJ2-7; DNA: TGCAGTGCAACCCGGACAGTAATCTCCTACGAGCAGTACTTC; CDR3: CSATRTVISYEQYF
D: -; V: TRBV29-1; size: -; J: TRBJ1-2; DNA: TGCAGCGTTGAGGTACGGTACAACTATGGCTACACCTTC; CDR3: CSVEVRYNYGYTF
D: -; V: TRBV5-1; size: few; J: TRBJ1-1; DNA: TGCGCCAGCAGCTGGGACGGTGCGAACACTGAAGCTTTCTTT; CDR3: CASSWDGANTEAFF
D: -; V: TRBV20-1; size: few; J: TRBJ2-7; DNA: TGCAGTGCTAGAGACTCTGGACAGACATTATACGAGCAGTACTTC; CDR3: CSARDSGQTLYEQYF
D: -; V: TRBV10-3; size: many; J: TRBJ1-5; DNA: TGTGCCATCAAGGGGGAGAGCAATCAGCCCCAGCATTTT; CDR3: CAIKGESNQPQHF
D: TRBD2; V: TRBV7-9; size: many; J: TRBJ2-3; DNA: TGTGCCAGCAGCTCCGGACTAGCGGGGGGAACAGATACGCAGTATTTT; CDR3: CASSSGLAGGTDTQYF
D: TRBD1; V: TRBV10-3; size: few; J: TRBJ2-3; DNA: TGTGCCATCAGTGGGGGACAGTTTGTAACAGATACGCAGTATTTT; CDR3: CAISGGQFVTDTQYF
D: -; V: TRBV6-1; size: -; J: TRBJ2-3; DNA: TGTGCCAGCAGTGAATCGGTATCTTTAAGCACAGATACGCAGTATTTT; CDR3: CASSESVSLSTDTQYF
D: TRBD1; V: TRBV27; size: few; J: TRBJ2-1; DNA: TGTGCCAGCACCCCACTCGGCCAGGGGGCGTACAATGAGCAGTTCTTC; CDR3: CASTPLGQGAYNEQFF
D: TRBD2; V: TRBV4-3; size: -; J: TRBJ2-1; DNA: TGCGCCAGCAGCCAAGAAGGGACTAGCGGGAGGGCCAGGTATGAGCAGTTCTTC; CDR3: CASSQEGTSGRARYEQFF
D: -; V: TRBV29-1; size: few; J: TRBJ2-1; DNA: TGCAGCGTCGCAGTGAACAGGGAACCCTGCTTC; CDR3: CSVAVNREPCF
D: -; V: TRBV7-2; size: many; J: TRBJ2-7; DNA: TGTGCCAGCAGCTTAGTTGCTGGCCAACAGTACTTC; CDR3: CASSLVAGQQYF
D: TRBD2; V: TRBV7-6; size: -; J: TRBJ2-2; DNA: TGTGCCAGCACCCCCACCGGACTAGTAAACACCGGGGAGCTGTTTTTT; CDR3: CASTPTGLVNTGELFF
D: TRBD2; V: TRBV18; size: -; J: TRBJ2-7; DNA: TGTGCCAGCTCACCACGTGCTGCGGGAGGGGATTACTACGAGCAGTACTTC; CDR3: CASSPRAAGGDYYEQYF
D: TRBD1; V: TRBV7-9; size: few; J: TRBJ1-1; DNA: TGTGCCAGCAGCAGACGACAGGGTCGGGACACTGAAGCTTTCTTT; CDR3: CASSRRQGRDTEAFF
D: TRBD2; V: TRBV5-1; size: -; J: TRBJ2-1; DNA: TGCGCCAGCAGCCCCCCGGGACTAGCGGGAGTAGGAGATGAGCAGTTCTTC; CDR3: CASSPPGLAGVGDEQFF
D: -; V: TRBV18; size: -; J: TRBJ2-5; DNA: TGTGCCAGCTCAAGATTCGATGGCTACCAAGAGACCCAGTACTTC; CDR3: CASSRFDGYQETQYF
D: TRBD1; V: TRBV10-3; size: -; J: TRBJ1-1; DNA: TGTGCCATCAGTGAAAAACAGGGGGACACTGAAGCTTTCTTT; CDR3: CAISEKQGDTEAFF
D: TRBD1; V: TRBV5-6; size: -; J: TRBJ2-1; DNA: TGTGCCAGCAGCTCAGAAATCCGGGACAGGGTCTACAATGAGCAGTTCTTC; CDR3: CASSSEIRDRVYNEQFF
D: TRBD1; V: TRBV29-1; size: few; J: TRBJ1-3; DNA: TGCGGCGTTGATGGGACAGGATTCTCTGGAAACACCATATATTTT; CDR3: CGVDGTGFSGNTIYF
D: -; V: TRBV27; size: few; J: TRBJ2-5; DNA: TGTGCCAGCGCGCCGGGGATGCAAGAGACCCAGTACTTC; CDR3: CASAPGMQETQYF
D: -; V: TRBV13; size: few; J: TRBJ1-2; DNA: TGTGCCAGCAGCTTAAAGGACACATACTATGGCTACACCTTC; CDR3: CASSLKDTYYGYTF
D: TRBD2; V: TRBV28; size: -; J: TRBJ2-3; DNA: TGTGCCAGCAGTTTGTTACTAGCGGGGCCCACAGATACGCAGTATTTT; CDR3: CASSLLLAGPTDTQYF
D: -; V: TRBV27; size: many; J: TRBJ1-2; DNA: TGTGCCAGCAGTCCGAGGGGGACAAACTATGGCTACACCTTC; CDR3: CASSPRGTNYGYTF
D: TRBD1; V: TRBV20-1; size: many; J: TRBJ2-7; DNA: TGCACCGTCGAAAGGACAGGGGAGGGCGAGCAGTACTTC; CDR3: CTVERTGEGEQYF
D: -; V: TRBV11-1; size: -; J: TRBJ1-1; DNA: TGTGCCAGCAGCTTAAGTGAAGGAGCGAACACTGAAGCTTTCTTT; CDR3: CASSLSEGANTEAFF
D: TRBD1; V: TRBV4-1; size: few; J: TRBJ1-1; DNA: TGCGCCAGCGGGACATTACAGGGGGCAAACACTGAAGCTTTCTTT; CDR3: CASGTLQGANTEAFF
D: -; V: TRBV6-2/TRBV6-3; size: many; J: TRBJ2-5; DNA: TGTGCCAGCAAGCAGGGAGCCCGAGAGACCCAGTACTTC; CDR3: CASKQGARETQYF
D: -; V: TRBV20-1; size: -; J: TRBJ2-3; DNA: TGCAGTGCTAGAGATCTGCTCTCCAGCACAGATACGCAGTATTTT; CDR3: CSARDLLSSTDTQYF
D: TRBD1; V: TRBV5-1; size: -; J: TRBJ2-2; DNA: TGCGCCAGCAGCCCCTTGGGACAGGGAAACACCGGGGAGCTGTTTTTT; CDR3: CASSPLGQGNTGELFF
D: -; V: TRBV20-1; size: -; J: TRBJ1-6; DNA: TGCAGTGCTAGACTACAGGGAAATTCACCCCTCCACTTT; CDR3: CSARLQGNSPLHF
D: -; V: TRBV20-1; size: few; J: TRBJ1-1; DNA: TGCAGTGCGCCAGTAGGCGCGGGGGACGCTGAAGCTTTCTTT; CDR3: CSAPVGAGDAEAFF
D: -; V: TRBV28; size: few; J: TRBJ1-1; DNA: TGTGCCAGCAGGCGACGACACCGAAACACTGAAGCTTTCTTT; CDR3: CASRRRHRNTEAFF
D: TRBD2; V: TRBV9; size: many; J: TRBJ2-3; DNA: TGTGCCAGCAGTGTGCTAGCGGGGGGCACAGATACGCAGTATTTT; CDR3: CASSVLAGGTDTQYF
D: TRBD1; V: TRBV18; size: -; J: TRBJ1-5; DNA: TGTGCCAGCTCACCCTCGACAGGGGATGATCAGCCCCAGCATTTT; CDR3: CASSPSTGDDQPQHF
D: TRBD2; V: TRBV7-9; size: many; J: TRBJ2-1; DNA: TGTGCCAGCTTAGCGGGAGACAATGAGCAGTTCTTC; CDR3: CASLAGDNEQFF
D: -; V: TRBV7-2; size: few; J: TRBJ2-1; DNA: TGTGCCAGCAGCTTAGACAGATCAAACAATGAGCAGTTCTTC; CDR3: CASSLDRSNNEQFF
D: -; V: TRBV3-1; size: few; J: TRBJ2-3; DNA: TGTGCCAGCAGCCCACCTAATGTCCGCACAGATACGCAGTATTTT; CDR3: CASSPPNVRTDTQYF
D: -; V: TRBV12-5; size: few; J: TRBJ1-5; DNA: TGTGCTAGCTCAGACTCGGGCAATCAGCCCCAGCATTTT; CDR3: CASSDSGNQPQHF
D: TRBD1; V: TRBV18; size: -; J: TRBJ1-1; DNA: TGTGCCAGCTCACTCCAGGGACAGGGTGTCACTGAAGCTTTCTTT; CDR3: CASSLQGQGVTEAFF
D: TRBD2; V: TRBV12-3/TRBV12-4; size: -; J: TRBJ2-4; DNA: TGTGCCAGCAGTTTTTTGCCGGGAGGGGCCAAAAACATTCAGTACTTC; CDR3: CASSFLPGGAKNIQYF
D: -; V: TRBV5-8; size: few; J: TRBJ1-2; DNA: TGTGCCAGCAGCCGTACATGGACGGCTGGGGGCTATGGCTACACCTTC; CDR3: CASSRTWTAGGYGYTF
D: -; V: TRBV12-3/TRBV12-4; size: -; J: TRBJ1-6; DNA: TGTGCCAGCGGGTACAGGGATTCACCCCTCCACTTT; CDR3: CASGYRDSPLHF
D: -; V: TRBV7-8; size: -; J: TRBJ1-3; DNA: TGTGCCAGCAGCTCTACTGTCACTGGAAACACCATATATTTT; CDR3: CASSSTVTGNTIYF
D: -; V: TRBV6-5; size: few; J: TRBJ2-4; DNA: TGTGCCAGCAGTTACCTCAGCGGAAACAAAAACATTCAGTACTTC; CDR3: CASSYLSGNKNIQYF
D: -; V: TRBV6-5; size: many; J: TRBJ1-5; DNA: TGTGCCAGCAGGGATTATCAGGGATCCCATCAGCCCCAGCATTTT; CDR3: CASRDYQGSHQPQHF
D: -; V: TRBV12-3/TRBV12-4; size: many; J: TRBJ1-6; DNA: TGTGCCAGCAGTTTAGCCGAGCTCCTAGGTGCACCCCTCCACTTT; CDR3: CASSLAELLGAPLHF
D: -; V: TRBV4-3; size: -; J: TRBJ2-5; DNA: TGCGCCAGCAGCCAAGGCAGGCGGGAGACCCAGTACTTC; CDR3: CASSQGRRETQYF
D: -; V: TRBV28; size: few; J: TRBJ1-1; DNA: TGTGCCAGCATCGGCCTACCGCGGGGCAGTTTGAACACTGAAGCTTTCTTT; CDR3: CASIGLPRGSLNTEAFF
D: -; V: TRBV20-1; size: many; J: TRBJ2-1; DNA: TGCAGTGGCCCTGCGTCGGTCCCACCCTACAATGAGCAGTTCTTC; CDR3: CSGPASVPPYNEQFF
D: -; V: TRBV7-8; size: -; J: TRBJ2-2; DNA: TGTGCCAGCAGGCGGGAACTCACCGGGGAGCTGTTTTTT; CDR3: CASRRELTGELFF
D: TRBD2; V: TRBV7-4; size: many; J: TRBJ2-1; DNA: TGTGCCAGCAGCTTAGGAGGGACTAGCTCCTACAATGAGCAGTTCTTC; CDR3: CASSLGGTSSYNEQFF